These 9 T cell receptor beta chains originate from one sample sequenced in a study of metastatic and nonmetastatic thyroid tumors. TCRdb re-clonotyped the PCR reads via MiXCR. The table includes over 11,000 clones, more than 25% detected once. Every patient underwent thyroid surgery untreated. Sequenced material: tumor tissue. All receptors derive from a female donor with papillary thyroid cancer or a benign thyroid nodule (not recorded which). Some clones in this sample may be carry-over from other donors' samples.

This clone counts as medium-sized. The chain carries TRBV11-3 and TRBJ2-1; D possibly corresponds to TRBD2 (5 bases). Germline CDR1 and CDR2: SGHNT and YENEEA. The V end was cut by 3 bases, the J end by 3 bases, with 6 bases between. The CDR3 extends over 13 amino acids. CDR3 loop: CASSFRGYNEQFF. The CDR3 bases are TGTGCCAGCAGCTTCCGGGGCTACAATGAGCAGTTCTTC.

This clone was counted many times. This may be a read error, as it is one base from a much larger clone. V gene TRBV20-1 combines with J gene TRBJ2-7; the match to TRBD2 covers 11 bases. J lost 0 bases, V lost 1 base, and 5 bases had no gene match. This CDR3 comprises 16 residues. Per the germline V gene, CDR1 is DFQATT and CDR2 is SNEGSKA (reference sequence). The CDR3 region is CSARGGLAGSSYEQYF. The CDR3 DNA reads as TGCAGTGCTAGAGGCGGACTAGCGGGTAGCTCCTACGAGCAGTACTTC.

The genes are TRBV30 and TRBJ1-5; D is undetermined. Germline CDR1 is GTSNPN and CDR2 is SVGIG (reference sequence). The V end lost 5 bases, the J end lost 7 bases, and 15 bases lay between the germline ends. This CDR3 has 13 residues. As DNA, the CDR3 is TGTGCCTGGGCCTTGGCGGACCTCCAGCCCCAGCATTTT. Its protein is CAWALADLQPQHF.

Here the CDR3 DNA reads TGTGCCAGCAGTTTAGTAACGCAGGTAAGGGCCGAGCAGTACTTC. It yields the protein CASSLVTQVRAEQYF. The chain carries TRBV12-3 or TRBV12-4 and TRBJ2-7; no firm D call. There are 15 residues in the CDR3. The ends were cut back, 1 base at V and 6 bases at J, with 16 bases in the middle.

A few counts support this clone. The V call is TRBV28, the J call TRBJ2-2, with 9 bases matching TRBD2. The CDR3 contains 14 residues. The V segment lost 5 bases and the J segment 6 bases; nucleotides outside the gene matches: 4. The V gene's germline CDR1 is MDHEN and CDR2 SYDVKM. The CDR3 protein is CASSRTSAAGELFF. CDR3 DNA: TGTGCCAGCAGTCGGACTAGCGCTGCCGGGGAGCTGTTTTTT.

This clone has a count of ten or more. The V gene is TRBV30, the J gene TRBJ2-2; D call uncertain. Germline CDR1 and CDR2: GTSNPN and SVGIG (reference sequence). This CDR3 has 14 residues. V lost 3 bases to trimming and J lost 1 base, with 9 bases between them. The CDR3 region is CAWRKMGNTGELFF. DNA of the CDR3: TGTGCCTGGAGAAAGATGGGGAACACCGGGGAGCTGTTTTTT.

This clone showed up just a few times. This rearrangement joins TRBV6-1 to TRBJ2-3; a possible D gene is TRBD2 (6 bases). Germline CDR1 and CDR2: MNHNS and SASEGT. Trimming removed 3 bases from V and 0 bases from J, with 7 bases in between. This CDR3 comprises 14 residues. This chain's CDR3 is CASSDGTSTDTQYF. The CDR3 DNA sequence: TGTGCCAGCAGTGACGGGACTAGCACAGATACGCAGTATTTT.

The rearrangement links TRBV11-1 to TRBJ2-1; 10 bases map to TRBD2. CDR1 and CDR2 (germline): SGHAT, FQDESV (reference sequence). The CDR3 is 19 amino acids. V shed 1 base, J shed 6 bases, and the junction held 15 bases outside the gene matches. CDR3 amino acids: CASSLGLAGANRPGNEQFF. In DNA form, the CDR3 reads TGTGCCAGCAGCTTAGGGCTAGCGGGAGCCAACCGTCCCGGCAATGAGCAGTTCTTC.

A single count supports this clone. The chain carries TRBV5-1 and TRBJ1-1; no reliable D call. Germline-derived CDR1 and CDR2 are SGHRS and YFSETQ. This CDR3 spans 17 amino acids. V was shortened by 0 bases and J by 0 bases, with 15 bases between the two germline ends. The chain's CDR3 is CASSLDARIRMNTEAFF. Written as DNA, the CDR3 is TGCGCCAGCAGCTTGGATGCTCGGATCAGGATGAACACTGAAGCTTTCTTT.